This TCR beta chain was recovered during a study of cytomegalovirus exposure and HLA in healthy donors. Study-level points and caveats: Confirmation was obtained in vitro that a few CMV-associated chains are specific for CMV antigens.

PCR involved 60 Vbeta and 13 Jbeta primers. The assay was immunoSEQ multiplex PCR, and TCRdb's table has in-frame clones only and misses some. The top ten clones hold around 3.2% of a sample with some 120,000 clones, under 85% of them seen once. This clone was seen only once. The antigen is unknown. Germline V lookup: CDR1 SGDLS, CDR2 YYNGEE. The CDR3 is 15 residues long. The junction had 5 bases not matched to a gene; V was cut back by 2 bases and J by 4 bases. The TCR originated in a man aged 25-45 years in good health and CMV-seronegative. This rearrangement joins TRBV9 to TRBJ2-5; 10 bases match TRBD2. The specimen sequenced was PBMCs. The CDR3 loop reads CASSVTSGPVETQYF. In nucleotides, the CDR3 is TGTGCCAGCAGCGTGACTAGCGGGCCCGTAGAGACCCAGTACTTC.